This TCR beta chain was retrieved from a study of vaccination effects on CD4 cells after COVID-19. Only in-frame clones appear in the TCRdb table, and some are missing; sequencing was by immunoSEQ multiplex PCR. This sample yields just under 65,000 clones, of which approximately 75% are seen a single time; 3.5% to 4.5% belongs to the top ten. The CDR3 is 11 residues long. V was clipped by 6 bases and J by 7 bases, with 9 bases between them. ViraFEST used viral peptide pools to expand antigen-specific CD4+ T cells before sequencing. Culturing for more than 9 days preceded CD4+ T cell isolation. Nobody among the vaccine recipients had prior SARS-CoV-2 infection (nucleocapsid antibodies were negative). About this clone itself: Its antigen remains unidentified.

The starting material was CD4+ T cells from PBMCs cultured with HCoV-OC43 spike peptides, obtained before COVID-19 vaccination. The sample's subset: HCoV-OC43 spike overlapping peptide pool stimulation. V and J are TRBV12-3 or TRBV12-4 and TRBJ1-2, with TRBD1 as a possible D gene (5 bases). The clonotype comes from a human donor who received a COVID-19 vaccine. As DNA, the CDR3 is TGTGCCAGCAGCATAGGGACTGGCTACACCTTC. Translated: CASSIGTGYTF.